Below are 14 T cell receptor beta chains sequenced from a single sample in a study of blood T cell repertoires in COVID-19. TCRdb's copy holds only in-frame clones and misses some; the assay was immunoSEQ multiplex PCR. The data contain 200,000 or so clones, around 89% of them singletons. Sequencing was done on a sample of peripheral blood. All receptors derive from a man aged 70-80 years with acute or convalescent COVID-19.

The chain carries TRBV7-3 and TRBJ2-2; the D gene is possibly TRBD1 (5 bases). Trimming pared 5 bases from V and 5 bases from J, leaving 12 bases between. Germline V lookup: CDR1 SGHTA, CDR2 FQGTGA. CDR3 length: 14 residues. CDR3 sequence (DNA): TGTGCCAGCAGCACTCAGGGTACTACCGGGGAGCTGTTTTTT. This gives the protein CASSTQGTTGELFF.

The V gene is TRBV10-2, the J gene TRBJ2-4, with D perhaps matching TRBD2 (7 bases). The V end was cut by 2 bases, the J end by 7 bases, with 24 bases between. The CDR3 runs to 18 residues. Per the germline V gene, CDR1 is WSHSY and CDR2 is SAAADI. The CDR3 region is CASSEIARLGGTTNIQYF. The DNA of the CDR3 is TGCGCCAGCAGTGAGATTGCCAGATTAGGGGGGACTACCAACATTCAGTACTTC.

This chain joins TRBV7-3 and TRBJ2-1, with D uncertain. There are 12 residues in the CDR3. Germline V gene sequence: CDR1 SGHTA, CDR2 FQGTGA. V gave up 5 bases and J gave up 6 bases, with 8 bases separating them. CDR3 bases: TGTGCCAGCAGCGCCGGCGGCAATGAGCAGTTCTTC. It is translated as CASSAGGNEQFF.

This chain uses TRBV19 with TRBJ2-1, with D possibly matching TRBD2 (5 bases). The CDR3 length is 13 residues. V was cut by 6 bases and J by 8 bases, with 14 bases left in between. Germline V gives CDR1 LNHDA, CDR2 SQIVND (reference sequence). The CDR3 region has the DNA TGTGCCAGTAGACCAAACGGGATCGATGAGCAGTTCTTC. The encoded protein is CASRPNGIDEQFF. Full variable domain (outside the CDR3, taken from reference TRBV19 and TRBJ2-1): DGGITQSPKYLFRKEGQNVTLSCEQNLNHDAMYWYRQDPGQGLRLIYYSQIVNDFQKGDIAEGYSVSREKKESFPLTVTSAQKNPTAFYLCASRPNGIDEQFFGPGTRLTVL.

This clone was seen only a few times. The chain links TRBV21-1 to TRBJ2-7; the table's D gene call, TRBD1, was not cross checked with the DNA. TRBV21-1 is a pseudogene. This CDR3 is 9 amino acids long. For the CDR3, the DNA is TGTGCCAGCAACAGGGGGAAGTACTTC. Translation: CASNRGKYF.

This clone showed up just once. Written as DNA, the CDR3 is TGTGCCAGCACTTTGAAGGGAGCGGGGACTGAAGCTTTCTTT. This encodes CASTLKGAGTEAFF. The chain is built from TRBV27 and TRBJ1-1, with D unresolved. V dropped 7 bases and J dropped 5 bases, with 17 bases sitting between them. The CDR3 totals 14 residues. Germline V gene lookup returns CDR1 MNHEY and CDR2 SMNVEV (reference sequence).

The chain employs TRBV9 and TRBJ2-1; tentatively, D is TRBD2 (5 bases). The CDR3 totals 12 residues. CDR1 is SGDLS and CDR2 is YYNGEE in the germline V gene. CDR3 sequence reads: CVGRAPYNEQFF. In nucleotides, the CDR3 is TGTGTGGGGAGAGCCCCATACAATGAGCAGTTCTTC.

V is TRBV7-8 and J is TRBJ2-1; 7 positions agree with TRBD1. Germline V gene data show CDR1 as SGHVS and CDR2 as FQNEAQ. Losses at the gene ends were 2 bases for V and 2 bases for J; bases not matched to a gene: 3. The CDR3 is 15 amino acids. CDR3 coding DNA: TGTGCCAGCAGCTTAAGGCAGGGGGCCTACAATGAGCAGTTCTTC. It yields the protein CASSLRQGAYNEQFF.

The V gene is TRBV28, the J gene TRBJ2-5; D uncertain. Germline V gives CDR1 MDHEN, CDR2 SYDVKM. CDR3 length equals 12 residues. Trimming cost V 6 bases and J 7 bases, with 12 bases left between them. The CDR3 spells CASSQPIGTQYF. The CDR3 region has the DNA TGTGCCAGCAGCCAACCTATCGGGACCCAGTACTTC.

The J gene is TRBJ2-5, the V gene TRBV5-4; 13 positions agree with TRBD2. V shed 4 bases and J 4 bases; nucleotides not matched to a gene: 10. The CDR3 covers 17 residues. Germline assignment: CDR1 SGHNT and CDR2 YYREEE (reference sequence). In DNA, the CDR3 is TGTGCCAGCAGCGGAAGACTAGCGGGAGGATATGGAGAGACCCAGTACTTC. This codes for CASSGRLAGGYGETQYF.

This sequence joins TRBV6-5 and TRBJ2-1, with a tentative D call TRBD1 (5 bases). Trimming removed 3 bases from V and 8 bases from J, with 11 bases in between. This CDR3 is 13 amino acids long. Germline loops: CDR1 MNHEY, CDR2 SVGAGI. The CDR3 reads CASSYSGIDEQFF. In DNA form, the CDR3 reads TGTGCCAGCAGTTATTCAGGGATCGATGAGCAGTTCTTC.

This sequence joins TRBV6-5 and TRBJ2-7; D is unresolved. Germline CDR1 MNHEY, CDR2 SVGAGI. This CDR3 contains 11 residues. Deletions cut 7 bases from V and 3 bases from J, with 7 bases between. The CDR3 sequence: CASIRNYEQYF. The CDR3 coding sequence is TGTGCCAGCATCAGAAACTACGAGCAGTACTTC.

This chain connects TRBV28 to TRBJ1-6; D possibly corresponds to TRBD1 (5 bases). The V gene's germline CDR1 is MDHEN and CDR2 SYDVKM. Trimming left V 2 bases short and J 10 bases short, with 12 bases between. This CDR3 comprises 14 residues. The CDR3 DNA reads as TGTGCCAGCAGTTTAGGGCAGGGCCTGTCACCCCTCCACTTT. It codes for CASSLGQGLSPLHF.

This chain uses TRBV29-1 with TRBJ1-1, with D maybe TRBD1 (6 bases). The CDR3 loop spans 14 amino acids. V was trimmed by 5 bases and J by 3 bases, leaving 16 bases between them. From germline, CDR1 is SQVTM and CDR2 ANQGSEA. This CDR3 is CSVQIFTGYTEAFF. The CDR3 DNA reads as TGCAGCGTTCAAATATTTACAGGGTACACTGAAGCTTTCTTT.